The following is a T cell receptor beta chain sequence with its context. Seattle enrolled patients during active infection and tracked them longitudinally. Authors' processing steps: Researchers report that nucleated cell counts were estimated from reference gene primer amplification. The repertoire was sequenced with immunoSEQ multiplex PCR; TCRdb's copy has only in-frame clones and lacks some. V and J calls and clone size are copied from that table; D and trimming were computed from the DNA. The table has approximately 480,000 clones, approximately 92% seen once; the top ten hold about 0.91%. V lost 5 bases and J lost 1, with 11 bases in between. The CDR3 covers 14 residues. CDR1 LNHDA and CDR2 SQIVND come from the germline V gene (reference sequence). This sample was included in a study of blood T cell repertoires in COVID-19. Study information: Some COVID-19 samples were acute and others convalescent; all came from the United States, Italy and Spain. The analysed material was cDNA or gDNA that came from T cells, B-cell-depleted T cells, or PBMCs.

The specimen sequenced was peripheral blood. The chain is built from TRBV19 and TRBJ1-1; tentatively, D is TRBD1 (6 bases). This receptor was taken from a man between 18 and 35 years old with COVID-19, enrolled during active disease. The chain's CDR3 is CASSPPDRNTEAFF. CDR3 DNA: TGTGCCAGTAGTCCGCCGGACAGGAACACTGAAGCTTTCTTT.